These 3 T cell receptor beta chains originate from one sample sequenced in a study of T cell responses to AZD1222 COVID-19 vaccine. Assay: immunoSEQ multiplex PCR; the TCRdb copy retains only in-frame clones and omits some. Of about 130,000 clones detected, around 85% appear once; the ten largest clones hold around 8%. The material sequenced was peripheral blood, taken 28 days after the second dose of the MenACWY control vaccine. All receptors derive from an adult who received the MenACWY meningococcal vaccine as a control.

This clone appeared a few times. The rearrangement joins TRBV27 to TRBJ1-1, with TRBD1 as a possible D gene (5 bases). Germline V lookup: CDR1 MNHEY, CDR2 SMNVEV (reference sequence). Trimming shortened V by 3 bases and J by 7 bases, and 9 bases separated the two germline ends. The CDR3 is 12 amino acids. The DNA for the CDR3 is TGTGCCAGCAGTTTGCGGGGGGGTGAAGCTTTCTTT. Its protein product is CASSLRGGEAFF.

The J gene is TRBJ1-5, the V gene TRBV10-3; D is ambiguous. Germline V gene lookup returns CDR1 ENHRY and CDR2 SYGVKD. V was trimmed by 3 bases and J by 7 bases, leaving 10 bases between them. This CDR3 has 13 amino acids. This chain's CDR3 is CAISEGPRQPQHF. The CDR3 DNA reads TGTGCCATCAGTGAAGGCCCCCGGCAGCCCCAGCATTTT.

The chain joins TRBV30 to TRBJ2-1; TRBD2 aligns across 11 bases. Germline V gene data show CDR1 as GTSNPN and CDR2 as SVGIG (reference sequence). J gave up 10 bases and V 4 bases, and 12 bases lay outside the gene matches. The CDR3 extends over 15 amino acids. The CDR3 protein is CAWTLLAGGLQEQFF. DNA for the CDR3: TGTGCCTGGACACTCCTAGCGGGAGGCCTCCAAGAGCAGTTCTTC.